This T cell receptor (beta chain) was sequenced in a study of shared clonotypes between healthy human individuals. CDR1 GTSNPN and CDR2 SVGIG come from the germline V gene (reference sequence). V gave up 0 bases and J gave up 0 bases; unmatched junction bases: 4. The CDR3 totals 16 residues. Some clones are missing from TCRdb's copy, which holds only in-frame ones; the method was immunoSEQ multiplex PCR. The data contain about 2.3 million clones, more than 80% of them seen just once; the ten biggest clones take up 0.39%. Sequenced input: naive CD4+ T cells from PBMCs. Noted subset: CD45RA+ positively selected. The chain uses TRBV30 and TRBJ2-7, with 11 bases aligning to TRBD2. The sequence was collected from a man between 18 and 29 years old in good health. Some clones in this sample may be carry-over from other donors' samples. CDR3 nucleotides: TGTGCCTGGAGTGTTAAGGGACTAGCGGACTCCTACGAGCAGTACTTC. It yields the protein CAWSVKGLADSYEQYF.